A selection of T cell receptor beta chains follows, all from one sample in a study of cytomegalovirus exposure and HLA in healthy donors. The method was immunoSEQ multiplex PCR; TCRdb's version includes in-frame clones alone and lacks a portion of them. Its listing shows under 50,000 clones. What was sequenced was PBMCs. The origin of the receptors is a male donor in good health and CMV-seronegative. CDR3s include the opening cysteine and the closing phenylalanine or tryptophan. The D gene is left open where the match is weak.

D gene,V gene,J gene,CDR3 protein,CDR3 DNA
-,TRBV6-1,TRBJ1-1,CASSPGWGGNTEAFF,TGTGCCAGCAGCCCCGGGTGGGGAGGGAACACTGAAGCTTTCTTT
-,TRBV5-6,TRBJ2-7,CASSLIQGSNYYEQYF,TGTGCCAGCAGCTTAATACAGGGAAGTAACTACTACGAGCAGTACTTC
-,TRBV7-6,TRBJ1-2,CASSSGTGGYTF,TGTGCCAGCAGCAGCGGAACGGGGGGCTACACCTTC
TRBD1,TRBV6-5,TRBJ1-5,CASSHDRDHQPQHF,TGTGCCAGCAGTCACGACAGGGATCACCAGCCCCAGCATTTT
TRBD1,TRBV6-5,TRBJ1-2,CASSTGAGGYGYTF,TGTGCCAGCAGTACAGGGGCCGGTGGGTATGGCTACACCTTC
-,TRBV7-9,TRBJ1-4,CASQATNEKLFF,TGTGCCAGCCAGGCAACTAATGAAAAACTGTTTTTT
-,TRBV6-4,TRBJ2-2,CASSVIPNTGELFF,TGTGCCAGCAGTGTTATCCCGAACACCGGGGAGCTGTTTTTT
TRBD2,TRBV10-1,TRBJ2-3,CASSPSGARDTQYF,TGCGCCAGCAGTCCTAGCGGGGCAAGAGATACGCAGTATTTT
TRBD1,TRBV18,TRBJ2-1,CASSPQPGQGVRYEQFF,TGTGCCAGCTCACCACAACCGGGACAGGGAGTCCGGTATGAGCAGTTCTTC
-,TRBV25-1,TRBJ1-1,CASTPTGNTEAFF,TGTGCCAGCACCCCGACAGGGAACACTGAAGCTTTCTTT
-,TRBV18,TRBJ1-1,CASSPTQNTEAFF,TGTGCCAGCTCACCGACACAGAACACTGAAGCTTTCTTT
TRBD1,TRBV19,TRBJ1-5,CASSIETRTGGNQPQHF,TGTGCCAGTAGTATAGAGACAAGGACAGGGGGCAATCAGCCCCAGCATTTT
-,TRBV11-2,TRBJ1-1,CASSPQVQNTEAFF,TGTGCCAGCAGCCCGCAGGTACAGAACACTGAAGCTTTCTTT
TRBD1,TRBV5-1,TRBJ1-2,CASSLGTGEGYTF,TGCGCCAGCAGCTTAGGGACAGGGGAAGGCTACACCTTC
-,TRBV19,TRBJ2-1,CASSTGFYNEQFF,TGTGCCAGTAGTACGGGGTTCTACAATGAGCAGTTCTTC
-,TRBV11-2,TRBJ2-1,CASSFLTGHSDEQFF,TGTGCCAGCAGCTTTTTAACAGGGCATTCGGATGAGCAGTTCTTC
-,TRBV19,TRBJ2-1,CASSTRDLYNEQFF,TGTGCCAGTAGTACCCGGGACTTGTACAATGAGCAGTTCTTC
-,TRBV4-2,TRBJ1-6,CASRAIAGAGSSPLHF,TGTGCCAGCAGGGCCATCGCGGGGGCGGGCAGTTCACCCCTCCACTTT
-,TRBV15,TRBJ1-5,CATSRQGQPQHF,TGTGCCACCAGCAGACAGGGGCAGCCCCAGCATTTT
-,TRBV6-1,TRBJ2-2,CASSRTPGAGELFF,TGTGCCAGCAGTCGGACTCCTGGGGCCGGGGAGCTGTTTTTT
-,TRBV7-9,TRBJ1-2,CASSTPQGLRSYGYTF,TGTGCCAGCAGCACCCCCCAGGGGCTCCGATCCTATGGCTACACCTTC
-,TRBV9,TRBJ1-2,CASSVEVGGRKSYTF,TGTGCCAGCAGCGTAGAAGTTGGCGGCCGCAAGAGCTACACCTTC
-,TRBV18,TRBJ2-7,CASSPPTGARYEQYF,TGTGCCAGCTCACCACCGACAGGAGCACGCTACGAGCAGTACTTC
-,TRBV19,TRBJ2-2,CASSSGNTGELFF,TGTGCCAGTAGTTCGGGGAACACCGGGGAGCTGTTTTTT
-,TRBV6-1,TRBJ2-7,CASSDSSSYEQYF,TGTGCCAGCAGTGACAGTAGCTCCTACGAGCAGTACTTC
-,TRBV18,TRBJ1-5,CASSPDIIRPSNQPQHF,TGTGCCAGCTCACCCGACATCATCCGGCCGAGCAATCAGCCCCAGCATTTT
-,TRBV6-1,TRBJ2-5,CASSEVLGAGETQYF,TGTGCCAGCAGTGAGGTCCTGGGAGCGGGTGAGACCCAGTACTTC
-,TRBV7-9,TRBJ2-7,CASSFGWGEGHEQYF,TGTGCCAGCAGCTTCGGCTGGGGGGAAGGACACGAGCAGTACTTC
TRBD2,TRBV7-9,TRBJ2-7,CASSSGGAFYEQYF,TGTGCCAGCAGCTCGGGGGGGGCCTTCTACGAGCAGTACTTC
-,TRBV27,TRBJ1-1,CASSLGHLTEAFF,TGTGCCAGCAGTTTGGGACACCTCACTGAAGCTTTCTTT
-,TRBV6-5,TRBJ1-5,CASSYGGNQPQHF,TGTGCCAGCAGTTACGGGGGGAATCAGCCCCAGCATTTT
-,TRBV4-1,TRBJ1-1,CASSRGGTEAFF,TGCGCCAGCAGTCGAGGGGGAACTGAAGCTTTCTTT
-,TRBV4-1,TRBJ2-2,CASNPTTANTGELFF,TGCGCCAGCAACCCGACGACAGCGAACACCGGGGAGCTGTTTTTT
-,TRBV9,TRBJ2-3,CASSVGYGWVDTQYF,TGTGCCAGCAGCGTAGGCTACGGGTGGGTAGATACGCAGTATTTT
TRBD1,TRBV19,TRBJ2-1,CASSTSGTGLNEQFF,TGTGCCAGTAGTACCTCCGGGACAGGGTTGAATGAGCAGTTCTTC
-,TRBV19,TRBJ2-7,CASSQTYGRGFDEQYF,TGTGCCAGTAGTCAAACTTACGGCAGGGGATTTGACGAGCAGTACTTC
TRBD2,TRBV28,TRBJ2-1,CASRYSGGPGYNEQFF,TGTGCCAGCAGATATAGCGGGGGTCCAGGGTACAATGAGCAGTTCTTC
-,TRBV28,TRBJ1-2,CASSLGLMGYTF,TGTGCCAGCAGTTTGGGGCTGATGGGCTACACCTTC
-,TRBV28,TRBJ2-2,CASSDPRGNTGELFF,TGTGCCAGCAGTGACCCCAGGGGGAACACCGGGGAGCTGTTTTTT
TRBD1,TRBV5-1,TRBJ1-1,CASSAQGQAREAFF,TGCGCCAGCAGCGCACAAGGACAGGCCCGTGAAGCTTTCTTT
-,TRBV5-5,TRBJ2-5,CASSAGVQETQYF,TGTGCCAGCAGCGCCGGGGTGCAAGAGACCCAGTACTTC
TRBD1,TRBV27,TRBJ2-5,CASSLRDRGLETQYF,TGTGCCAGCAGTTTACGGGACAGGGGATTGGAGACCCAGTACTTC
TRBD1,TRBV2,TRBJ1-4,CASYFIGGFDEKLFF,TGTGCCAGCTACTTTATAGGGGGCTTCGATGAAAAACTGTTTTTT
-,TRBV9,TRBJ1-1,CASSERSNTEAFF,TGTGCCAGCAGCGAGCGCTCGAACACTGAAGCTTTCTTT